Presented here are 4 T cell receptor beta chains from one specimen sequenced in a study of T cells after yellow fever vaccination. TCRdb called the 5' RACE reads again in MiXCR, with one record for every CDR3 protein. The sample lists hundreds of thousands of distinct CDR3 sequences; about 12% were seen once. This material consisted of PBMCs, taken on the day of the yellow fever booster vaccination. The receptors derive from a young man who received the YFV17D yellow fever vaccine.

Remarks on this clonotype: A much larger clonotype is one base distant, so this may be a read error. Likely a read error: the CDR3 ends without its conserved phenylalanine or tryptophan. This sequence joins TRBV5-1 and TRBJ1-5, with D possibly TRBD1 on 5 matching bases. Germline V gene lookup returns CDR1 SGHRS and CDR2 YFSETQ. There are 13 residues in the CDR3. With 1 base removed from V and 4 bases from J, the gap between germline ends came to 6 bases. The CDR3 region is CASSLSGNQPQHS. In DNA form, the CDR3 reads TGCGCCAGCAGCTTGTCAGGGAATCAGCCCCAGCATTCT.

This clonotype has only a few counts. This chain connects TRBV27 to TRBJ1-6; D remains ambiguous. This CDR3 region has 15 residues. CDR1 and CDR2 from the germline V gene are MNHEY and SMNVEV (reference sequence). Trimming removed 8 bases at V and 12 bases at J, with 23 bases between. The CDR3 reads CASFPARERKGPLHF. As DNA, the CDR3 is TGTGCCAGCTTCCCCGCACGGGAAAGAAAGGGACCCCTCCACTTT.

This clonotype was counted at least ten times. J is TRBJ1-2 and V is TRBV20-1, with D perhaps matching TRBD1 (5 bases). V lost 0 bases, J lost 8 bases, and 16 bases lay in between. The germline V gene has CDR1 DFQATT and CDR2 SNEGSKA (reference sequence). The CDR3 has 14 amino acids. DNA of the CDR3: TGCAGTGCTAGAGATTCGCCAGGGTATGGGGGCTACACCTTC. It is translated as CSARDSPGYGGYTF.

There are a few counts of this clonotype. This chain joins TRBV10-1 and TRBJ2-1; D possibly corresponds to TRBD2 (5 bases). V was trimmed by 2 bases and J by 3 bases, leaving 11 bases between them. Germline V lookup: CDR1 WNHNN, CDR2 SYGVQD (reference sequence). The CDR3 has 15 amino acids. The CDR3 DNA reads as TGCGCCAGCAGTGAGGAGGGAAGAGGCTACAATGAGCAGTTCTTC. As protein: CASSEEGRGYNEQFF.